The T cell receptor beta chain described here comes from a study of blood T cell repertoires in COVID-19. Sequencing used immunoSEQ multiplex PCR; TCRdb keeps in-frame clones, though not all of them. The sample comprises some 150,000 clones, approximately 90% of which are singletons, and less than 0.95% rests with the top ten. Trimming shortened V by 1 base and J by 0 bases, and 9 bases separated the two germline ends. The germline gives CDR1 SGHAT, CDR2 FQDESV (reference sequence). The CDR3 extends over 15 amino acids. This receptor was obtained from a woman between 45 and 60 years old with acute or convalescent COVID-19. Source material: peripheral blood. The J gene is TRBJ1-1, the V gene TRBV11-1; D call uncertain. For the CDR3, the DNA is TGTGCCAGCAGCTTAGGGCCGTTTCTGAACACTGAAGCTTTCTTT. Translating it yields CASSLGPFLNTEAFF.